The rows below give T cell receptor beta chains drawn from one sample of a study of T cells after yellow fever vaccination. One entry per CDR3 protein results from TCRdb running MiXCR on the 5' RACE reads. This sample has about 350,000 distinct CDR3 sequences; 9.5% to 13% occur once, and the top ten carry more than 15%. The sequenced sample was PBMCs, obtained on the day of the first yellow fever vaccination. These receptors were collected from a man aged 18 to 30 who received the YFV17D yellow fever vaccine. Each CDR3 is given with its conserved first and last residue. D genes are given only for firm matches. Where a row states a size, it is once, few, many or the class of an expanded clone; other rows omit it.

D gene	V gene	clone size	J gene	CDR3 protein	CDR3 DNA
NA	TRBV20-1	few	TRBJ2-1	CSARKGGSYNEQFF	TGCAGTGCTAGAAAAGGGGGTTCCTACAATGAGCAGTTCTTC
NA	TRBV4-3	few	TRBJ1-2	CASSLDFGTPLGYTF	TGCGCCAGCAGCCTGGATTTTGGGACGCCCCTTGGCTACACCTTC
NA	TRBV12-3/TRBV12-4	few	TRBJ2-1	CASSFQGASSYNEQFF	TGTGCCAGCAGTTTTCAGGGTGCTAGCTCCTACAATGAGCAGTTCTTC
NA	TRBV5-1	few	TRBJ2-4	CASSAGDNLKNIQYF	TGCGCCAGCAGTGCAGGGGATAATCTTAAAAACATTCAGTACTTC
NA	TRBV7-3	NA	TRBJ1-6	CASSFRMDSPLHF	TGTGCCAGCAGCTTCCGGATGGATTCACCCCTCCACTTT
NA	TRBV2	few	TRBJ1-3	CASSEPRSGNTIYF	TGTGCCAGCAGTGAACCCAGGTCAGGAAACACCATATATTTT
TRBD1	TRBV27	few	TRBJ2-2	CASSLYGTGGDTGELFF	TGTGCCAGCAGTTTATACGGGACAGGGGGCGACACCGGGGAGCTGTTTTTT
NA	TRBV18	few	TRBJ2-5	CASSRGAQIYTPLQETQYF	TGTGCCAGCTCACGAGGGGCCCAAATCTATACTCCTCTACAAGAGACCCAGTACTTC
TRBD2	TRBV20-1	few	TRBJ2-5	CSATPNGGAGETQYF	TGCAGTGCTACCCCAAACGGGGGGGCCGGGGAGACCCAGTACTTC
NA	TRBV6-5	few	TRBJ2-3	CASSYLQGTDTQYF	TGTGCCAGCAGTTACCTACAGGGCACAGATACGCAGTATTTT
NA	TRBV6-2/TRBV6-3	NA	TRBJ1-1	CASSYPMDSSSEAFF	TGTGCCAGCAGTTACCCCATGGACTCGTCGTCTGAAGCTTTCTTT
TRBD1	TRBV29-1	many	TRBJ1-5	CSAATGYDQPQHF	TGCAGCGCAGCGACAGGGTACGATCAGCCCCAGCATTTT
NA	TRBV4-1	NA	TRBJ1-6	CASRRGVDYNSPLHF	TGCGCCAGCCGCAGAGGGGTCGATTATAATTCACCCCTCCACTTT
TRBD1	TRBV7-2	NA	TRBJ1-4	CASSNYRDRVQKLFF	TGTGCCAGCAGCAACTACCGGGACAGGGTGCAAAAACTGTTTTTT
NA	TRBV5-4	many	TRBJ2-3	CASSIADTQYF	TGTGCCAGCAGCATCGCAGATACGCAGTATTTT
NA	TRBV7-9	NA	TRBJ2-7	CASRAQGGEQYF	TGTGCCAGCAGGGCCCAGGGTGGGGAGCAGTACTTC
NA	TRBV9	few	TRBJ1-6	CASRGEPSNSPLHF	TGTGCCAGCAGGGGAGAACCTTCAAATTCACCCCTCCACTTT
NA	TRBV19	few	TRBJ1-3	CASSIAGPAGNTIYF	TGTGCCAGTAGTATTGCCGGGCCTGCTGGAAACACCATATATTTT
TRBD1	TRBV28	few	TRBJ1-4	CASSWGTGLGEKLFF	TGTGCCAGCAGTTGGGGGACAGGGCTAGGAGAAAAACTGTTTTTT
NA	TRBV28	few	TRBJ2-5	CASSLTDRETQYF	TGTGCCAGCAGTTTAACAGATAGAGAGACCCAGTACTTC
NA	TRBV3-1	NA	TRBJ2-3	CASSQDRRPRTRGTDTQYF	TGTGCCAGCAGCCAAGATCGCCGCCCCCGTACGCGAGGCACAGATACGCAGTATTTT
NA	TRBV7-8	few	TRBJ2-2	CASSQRPGELFF	TGTGCCAGCAGCCAACGGCCCGGGGAGCTGTTTTTT
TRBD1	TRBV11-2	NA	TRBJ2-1	CASSPRTKQGARIHEQFF	TGTGCCAGCAGCCCCCGAACCAAACAGGGGGCGAGGATTCATGAGCAGTTCTTC
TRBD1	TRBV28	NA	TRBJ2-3	CASSLYRDRSTNTQYF	TGTGCCAGCAGTTTATACCGGGACAGGTCTACAAATACGCAGTATTTT
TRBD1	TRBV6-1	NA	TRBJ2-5	CASSDGQEETQYF	TGTGCCAGCAGCGACGGACAGGAAGAGACCCAGTACTTC
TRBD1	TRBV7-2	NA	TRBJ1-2	CASSRPGTGVGYTF	TGTGCCAGCAGCCGCCCCGGGACAGGGGTCGGCTACACCTTC
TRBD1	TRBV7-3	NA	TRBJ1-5	CASSLEQGAPQHF	TGTGCCAGCAGCTTAGAGCAGGGGGCTCCCCAGCATTTT
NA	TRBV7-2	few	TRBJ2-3	CASSSRGADTQYF	TGTGCCAGCAGCTCGCGAGGAGCAGATACGCAGTATTTT
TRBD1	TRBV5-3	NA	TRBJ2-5	CARSPEDREETQYF	TGTGCCAGAAGCCCTGAGGACAGGGAGGAGACCCAGTACTTC
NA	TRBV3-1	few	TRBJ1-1	CASSRNPGPNTEAFF	TGTGCCAGCAGCCGCAACCCGGGACCTAACACTGAAGCTTTCTTT
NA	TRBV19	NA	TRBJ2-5	CASKGGQYWETQYF	TGTGCCAGTAAGGGGGGACAGTATTGGGAGACCCAGTACTTC
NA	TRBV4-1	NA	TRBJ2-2	CASSPWGKDTGELFF	TGCGCCAGCAGCCCATGGGGAAAAGACACCGGGGAGCTGTTTTTT
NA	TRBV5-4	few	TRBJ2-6	CASSLGGATGANVLTF	TGTGCCAGCAGCTTGGGAGGGGCTACGGGGGCCAACGTCCTGACTTTC